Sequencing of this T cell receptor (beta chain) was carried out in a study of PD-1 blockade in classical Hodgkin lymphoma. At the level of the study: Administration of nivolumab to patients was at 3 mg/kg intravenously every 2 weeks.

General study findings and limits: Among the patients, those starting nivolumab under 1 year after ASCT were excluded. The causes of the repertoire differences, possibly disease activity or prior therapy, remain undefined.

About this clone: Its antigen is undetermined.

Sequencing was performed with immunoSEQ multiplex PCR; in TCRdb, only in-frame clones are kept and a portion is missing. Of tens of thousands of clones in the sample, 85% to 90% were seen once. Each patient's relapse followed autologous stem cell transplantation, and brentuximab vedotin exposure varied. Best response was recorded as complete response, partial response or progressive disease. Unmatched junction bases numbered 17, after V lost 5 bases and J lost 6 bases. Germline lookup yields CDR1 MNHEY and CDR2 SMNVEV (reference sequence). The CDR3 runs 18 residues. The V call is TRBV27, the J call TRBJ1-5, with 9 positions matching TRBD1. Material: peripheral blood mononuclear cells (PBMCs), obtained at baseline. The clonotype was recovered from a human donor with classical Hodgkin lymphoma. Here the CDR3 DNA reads TGTGCCAGCAGTAAAACACTTGCGCCGGGACAGGGCTTTCAGCCCCAGCATTTT. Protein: CASSKTLAPGQGFQPQHF.